A selection of T cell receptor beta chains follows, all from one sample in a study of T-cell reconstitution after alpha-beta-depleted transplantation in children. Each CDR3 protein gets one entry after TCRdb re-called the PCR reads with MiXCR. This sample has over 45,000 distinct CDR3 sequences, with about 9% found just once. Source: PBMCs, mostly from graft donor cells, taken 60 days after TCRalphabeta/CD19-depleted stem cell transplant. The origin of the receptors is a male patient aged 2 to 9 who had a stem cell transplant for chronic granulomatous disease, so the T cells may come from the graft donor. Both conserved end residues are part of each CDR3. Each record gives: J gene, V gene, CDR3 protein.

TRBJ2-1 TRBV6-1 CASSLRDQRDEQFF
TRBJ2-3 TRBV27 CASSDIRTTTDTQYF
TRBJ2-3 TRBV18 CASSLTDTQYF
TRBJ1-1 TRBV5-5 CASSWDSQGNTEAFF
TRBJ1-1 TRBV20-1 CSARDPGRDTEAFF
TRBJ2-2 TRBV9 CASSAMHPGELFF
TRBJ2-1 TRBV4-1 CASSHGISSYNEQFF
TRBJ2-5 TRBV20-1 CSAGGGAGKETQYF
TRBJ2-5 TRBV12-3/TRBV12-4 CASSPPMETQYF
TRBJ2-5 TRBV11-2 CASSPPTPQETQYF
TRBJ2-3 TRBV7-3 CASSLLSGDTQYF
TRBJ2-1 TRBV7-8 CASSPIEGVVGFF
TRBJ2-1 TRBV12-3/TRBV12-4 CASSFGLAGYNEQFF
TRBJ2-3 TRBV7-2 CASSFRVRISSTDTQYF
TRBJ2-5 TRBV6-6 CASSYFHGGTQYF
TRBJ2-1 TRBV9 CASSPRTSGTLNEQFF
TRBJ2-7 TRBV20-1 CSARDLGRGQYF